This section outlines one T cell receptor (beta chain) sequence together with its context. The data are from a study of shared clonotypes between healthy human individuals. Donors, healthy HIV-negative adults, lacked recent acute infections or vaccinations. CDR3 length: 15 residues. V was clipped by 8 bases and J by 8 bases; unmatched bases: 11. Per the germline V gene, CDR1 is MNHNY and CDR2 is SVGAGI (reference sequence). Data came from immunoSEQ multiplex PCR; TCRdb stores just in-frame clones and leaves some out. The repertoire has roughly 2.2 million clones, 85% to 95% of them found once; the top ten carry 0.3% to 0.4%.

Sequenced input: naive CD4+ T cells from PBMCs. This sample's subset: CD45RA+ positively selected. This sequence was found in a man between 18 and 35 years old in good health. Some clones in this sample may be carry-over from other donors' samples. The chain is built from TRBV6-6 and TRBJ1-4; 10 positions agree with TRBD1. CDR3 DNA: TGTGCCAGCTCTAGGGGTCCGGGACAGGGGGAAAAACTGTTTTTT. Amino acids: CASSRGPGQGEKLFF.